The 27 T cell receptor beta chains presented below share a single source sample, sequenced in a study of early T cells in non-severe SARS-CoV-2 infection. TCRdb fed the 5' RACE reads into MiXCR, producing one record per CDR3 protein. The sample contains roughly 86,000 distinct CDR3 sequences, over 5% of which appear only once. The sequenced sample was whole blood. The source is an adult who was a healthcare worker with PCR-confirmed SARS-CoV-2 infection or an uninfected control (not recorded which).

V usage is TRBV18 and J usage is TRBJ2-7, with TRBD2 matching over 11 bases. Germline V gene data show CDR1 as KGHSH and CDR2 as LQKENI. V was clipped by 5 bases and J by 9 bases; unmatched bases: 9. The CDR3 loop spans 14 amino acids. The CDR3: CASSSTSGDSGQYF. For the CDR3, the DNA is TGTGCCAGCTCATCGACTAGCGGGGATTCAGGGCAGTACTTC.

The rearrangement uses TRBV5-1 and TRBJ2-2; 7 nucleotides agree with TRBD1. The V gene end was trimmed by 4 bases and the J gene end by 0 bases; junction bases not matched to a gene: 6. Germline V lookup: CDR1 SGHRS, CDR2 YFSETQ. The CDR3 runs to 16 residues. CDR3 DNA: TGCGCCAGCAGCCCAAAGACAGGGTCGAACACCGGGGAGCTGTTTTTT. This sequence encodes CASSPKTGSNTGELFF.

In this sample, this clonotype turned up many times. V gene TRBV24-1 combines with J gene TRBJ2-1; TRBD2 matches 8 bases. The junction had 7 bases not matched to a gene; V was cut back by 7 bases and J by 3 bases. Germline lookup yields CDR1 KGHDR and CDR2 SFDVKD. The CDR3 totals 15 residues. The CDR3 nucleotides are TGTGCCACCAGCCCAGCGGGAGCCGTCTACAATGAGCAGTTCTTC. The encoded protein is CATSPAGAVYNEQFF.

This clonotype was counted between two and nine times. Here the CDR3 reads CASSLVAGAPEAFF. The CDR3 coding sequence is TGTGCCAGCAGCTTGGTGGCAGGGGCCCCTGAAGCTTTCTTT. The chain uses TRBV5-6 and TRBJ1-1, with TRBD1 as a possible D gene (6 bases). Germline V CDR1 and CDR2: SGHDT, YYEEEE. The CDR3 loop spans 14 amino acids. Trimming removed 0 bases at V and 6 bases at J, with 12 bases between.

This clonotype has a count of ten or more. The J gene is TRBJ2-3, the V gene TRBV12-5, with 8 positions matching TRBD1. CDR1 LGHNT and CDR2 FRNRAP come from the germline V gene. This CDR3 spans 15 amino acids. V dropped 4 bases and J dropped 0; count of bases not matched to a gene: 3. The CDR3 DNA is TGTGCTAGTGGTTCCGGGGACAGGAGCACAGATACGCAGTATTTT. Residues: CASGSGDRSTDTQYF.

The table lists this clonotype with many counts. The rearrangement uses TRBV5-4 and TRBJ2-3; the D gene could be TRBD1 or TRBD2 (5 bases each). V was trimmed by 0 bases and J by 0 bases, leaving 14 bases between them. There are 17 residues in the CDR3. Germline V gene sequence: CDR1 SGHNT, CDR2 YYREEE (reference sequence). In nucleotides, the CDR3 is TGTGCCAGCAGCTTGGGGAATCCGGGACCGAGCACAGATACGCAGTATTTT. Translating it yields CASSLGNPGPSTDTQYF.

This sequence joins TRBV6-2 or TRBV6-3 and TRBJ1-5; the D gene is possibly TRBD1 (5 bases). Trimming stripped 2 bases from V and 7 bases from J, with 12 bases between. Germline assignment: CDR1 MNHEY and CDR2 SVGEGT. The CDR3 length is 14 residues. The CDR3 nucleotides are TGTGCCAGCAGTTACCGACAGCGGAACCAGCCCCAGCATTTT. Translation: CASSYRQRNQPQHF.

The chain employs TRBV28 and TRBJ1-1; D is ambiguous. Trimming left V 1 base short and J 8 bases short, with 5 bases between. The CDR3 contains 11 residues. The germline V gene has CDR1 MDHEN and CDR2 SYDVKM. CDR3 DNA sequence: TGTGCCAGCAGTTTATTCTCAGAAGCTTTCTTT. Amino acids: CASSLFSEAFF.

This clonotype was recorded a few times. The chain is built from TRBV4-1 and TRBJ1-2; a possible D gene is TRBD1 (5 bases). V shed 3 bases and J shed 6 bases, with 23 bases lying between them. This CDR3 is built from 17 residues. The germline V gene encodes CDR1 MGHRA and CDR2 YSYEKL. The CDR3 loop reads CASSQPRGRTQVDGYTF. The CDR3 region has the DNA TGCGCCAGCAGCCAGCCCCGGGGGAGGACCCAGGTCGATGGCTACACCTTC.

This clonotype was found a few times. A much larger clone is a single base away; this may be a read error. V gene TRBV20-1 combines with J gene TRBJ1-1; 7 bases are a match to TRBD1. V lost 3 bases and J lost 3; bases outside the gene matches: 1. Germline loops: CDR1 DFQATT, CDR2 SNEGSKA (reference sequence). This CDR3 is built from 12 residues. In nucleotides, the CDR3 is TGCAGTGCTAGCCAGGGGGACACTGAAGCTTTCTTT. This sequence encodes CSASQGDTEAFF.

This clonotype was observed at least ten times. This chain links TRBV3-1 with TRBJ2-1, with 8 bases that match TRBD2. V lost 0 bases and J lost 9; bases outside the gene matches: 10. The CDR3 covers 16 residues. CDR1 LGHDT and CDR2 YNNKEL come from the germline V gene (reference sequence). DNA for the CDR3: TGTGCCAGCAGCCAAGATGGAAGCGGGAGTATCGGTGAGCAGTTCTTC. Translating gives CASSQDGSGSIGEQFF.

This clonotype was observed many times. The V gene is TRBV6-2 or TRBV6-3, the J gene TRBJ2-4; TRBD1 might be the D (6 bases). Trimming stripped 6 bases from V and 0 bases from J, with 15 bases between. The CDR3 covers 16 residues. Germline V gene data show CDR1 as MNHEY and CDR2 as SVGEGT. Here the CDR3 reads CASSGWTELAKNIQYF. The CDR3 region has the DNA TGTGCCAGCAGCGGCTGGACAGAGCTAGCCAAAAACATTCAGTACTTC.

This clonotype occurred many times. The CDR3 sequence: CASSLVSYEQYF. CDR3 sequence (DNA): TGTGCCAGCAGCTTAGTATCCTACGAGCAGTACTTC. The chain links TRBV7-2 to TRBJ2-7; D remains ambiguous. The length of the CDR3 is 12 residues. CDR1 is SGHTA and CDR2 is FQGNSA in the germline V gene. V was shortened by 1 base and J by 1 base, with 2 bases between the two germline ends.

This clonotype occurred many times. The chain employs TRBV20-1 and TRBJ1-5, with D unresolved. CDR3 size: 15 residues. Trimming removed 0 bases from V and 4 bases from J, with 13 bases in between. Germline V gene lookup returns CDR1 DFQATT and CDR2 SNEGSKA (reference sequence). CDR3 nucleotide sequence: TGCAGTGCTAGAGATCGCGGCAGGAAAAATCAGCCCCAGCATTTT. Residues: CSARDRGRKNQPQHF.

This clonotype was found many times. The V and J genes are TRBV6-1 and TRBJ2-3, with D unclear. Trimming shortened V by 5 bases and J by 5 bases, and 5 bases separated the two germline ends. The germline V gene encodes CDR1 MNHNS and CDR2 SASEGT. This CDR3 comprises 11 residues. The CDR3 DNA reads TGTGCCAGCAGTTTCAGAGATACGCAGTATTTT. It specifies CASSFRDTQYF.

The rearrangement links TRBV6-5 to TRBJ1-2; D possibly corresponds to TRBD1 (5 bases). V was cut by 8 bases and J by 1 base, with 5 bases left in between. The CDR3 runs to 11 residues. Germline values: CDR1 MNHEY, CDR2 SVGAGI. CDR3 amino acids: CASQGNYGYTF. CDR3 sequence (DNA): TGTGCCAGCCAGGGTAACTATGGCTACACCTTC.

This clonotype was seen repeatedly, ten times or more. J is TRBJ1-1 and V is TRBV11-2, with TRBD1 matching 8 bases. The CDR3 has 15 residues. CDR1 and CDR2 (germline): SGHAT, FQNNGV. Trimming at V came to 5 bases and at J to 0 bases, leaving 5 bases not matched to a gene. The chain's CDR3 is CASSPGQGMNTEAFF. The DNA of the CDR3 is TGTGCCAGCAGCCCAGGACAGGGAATGAACACTGAAGCTTTCTTT.

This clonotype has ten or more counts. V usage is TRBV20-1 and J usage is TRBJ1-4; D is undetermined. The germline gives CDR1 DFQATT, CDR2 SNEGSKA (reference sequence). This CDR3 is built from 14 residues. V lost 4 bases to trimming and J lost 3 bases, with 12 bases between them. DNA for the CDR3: TGCAGTGCTATGGAGGGTGCGGCTAATGAAAAACTGTTTTTT. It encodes CSAMEGAANEKLFF.

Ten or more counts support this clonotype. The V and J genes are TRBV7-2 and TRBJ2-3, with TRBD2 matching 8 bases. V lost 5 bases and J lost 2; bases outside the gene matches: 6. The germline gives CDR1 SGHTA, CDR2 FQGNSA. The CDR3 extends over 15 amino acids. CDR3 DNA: TGTGCCAGCAGCCTGGGACTAGGAAACACAGATACGCAGTATTTT. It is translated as CASSLGLGNTDTQYF.

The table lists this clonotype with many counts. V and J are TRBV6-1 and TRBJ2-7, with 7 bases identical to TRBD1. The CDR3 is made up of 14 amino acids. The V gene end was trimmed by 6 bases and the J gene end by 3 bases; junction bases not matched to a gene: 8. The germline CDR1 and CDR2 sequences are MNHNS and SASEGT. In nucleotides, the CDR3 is TGTGCCAGCAGGCTCCGGGACAGAGTCTACGAGCAGTACTTC. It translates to CASRLRDRVYEQYF.

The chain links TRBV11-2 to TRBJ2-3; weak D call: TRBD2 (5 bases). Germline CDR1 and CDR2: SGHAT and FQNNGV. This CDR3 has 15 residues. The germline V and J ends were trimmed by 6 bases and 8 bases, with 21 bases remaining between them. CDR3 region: CASRKPGSGLSTQYF. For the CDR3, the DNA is TGTGCCAGCAGGAAACCGGGGTCCGGTTTATCTACGCAGTATTTT.

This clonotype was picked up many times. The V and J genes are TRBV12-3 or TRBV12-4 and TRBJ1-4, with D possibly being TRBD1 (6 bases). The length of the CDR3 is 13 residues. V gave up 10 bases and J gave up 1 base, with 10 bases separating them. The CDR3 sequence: CATKQGTNEKLFF. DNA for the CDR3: TGTGCCACAAAACAGGGAACTAATGAAAAACTGTTTTTT.

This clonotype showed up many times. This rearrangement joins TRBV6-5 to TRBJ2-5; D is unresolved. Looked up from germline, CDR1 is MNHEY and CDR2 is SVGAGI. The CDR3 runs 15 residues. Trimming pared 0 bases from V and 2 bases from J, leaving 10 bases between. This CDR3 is CASSYSWARQETQYF. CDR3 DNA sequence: TGTGCCAGCAGTTACTCTTGGGCAAGACAAGAGACCCAGTACTTC.

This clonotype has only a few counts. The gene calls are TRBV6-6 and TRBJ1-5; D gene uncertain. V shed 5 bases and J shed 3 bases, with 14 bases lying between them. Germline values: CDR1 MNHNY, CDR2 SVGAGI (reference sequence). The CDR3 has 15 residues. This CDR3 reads CASSAHQKANQPQHF. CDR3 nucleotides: TGTGCCAGCAGTGCCCACCAGAAGGCCAATCAGCCCCAGCATTTT.

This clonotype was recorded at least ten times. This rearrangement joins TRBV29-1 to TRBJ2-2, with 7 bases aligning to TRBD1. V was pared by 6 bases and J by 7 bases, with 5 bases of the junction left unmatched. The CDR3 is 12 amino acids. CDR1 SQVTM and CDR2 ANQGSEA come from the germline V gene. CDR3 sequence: CSVTGNFGELFF. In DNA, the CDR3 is TGCAGCGTGACAGGGAACTTCGGGGAGCTGTTTTTT.

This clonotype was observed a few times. CDR3: CASSEGQDYGYTF. The CDR3 DNA sequence: TGTGCCAGCAGTGAGGGGCAGGACTATGGCTACACCTTC. V is TRBV12-3 or TRBV12-4 and J is TRBJ1-2, with TRBD1 as a possible D gene (5 bases). The CDR3 is 13 residues long. V lost 5 bases and J 3 bases, leaving 10 bases between the germline ends.

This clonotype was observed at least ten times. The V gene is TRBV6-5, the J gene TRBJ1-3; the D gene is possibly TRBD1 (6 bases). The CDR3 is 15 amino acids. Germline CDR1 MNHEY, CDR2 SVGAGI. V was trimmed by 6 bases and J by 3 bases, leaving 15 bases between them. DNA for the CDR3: TGTGCCAGCAGACCTGATACAGGGATTGGAAACACCATATATTTT. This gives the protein CASRPDTGIGNTIYF.